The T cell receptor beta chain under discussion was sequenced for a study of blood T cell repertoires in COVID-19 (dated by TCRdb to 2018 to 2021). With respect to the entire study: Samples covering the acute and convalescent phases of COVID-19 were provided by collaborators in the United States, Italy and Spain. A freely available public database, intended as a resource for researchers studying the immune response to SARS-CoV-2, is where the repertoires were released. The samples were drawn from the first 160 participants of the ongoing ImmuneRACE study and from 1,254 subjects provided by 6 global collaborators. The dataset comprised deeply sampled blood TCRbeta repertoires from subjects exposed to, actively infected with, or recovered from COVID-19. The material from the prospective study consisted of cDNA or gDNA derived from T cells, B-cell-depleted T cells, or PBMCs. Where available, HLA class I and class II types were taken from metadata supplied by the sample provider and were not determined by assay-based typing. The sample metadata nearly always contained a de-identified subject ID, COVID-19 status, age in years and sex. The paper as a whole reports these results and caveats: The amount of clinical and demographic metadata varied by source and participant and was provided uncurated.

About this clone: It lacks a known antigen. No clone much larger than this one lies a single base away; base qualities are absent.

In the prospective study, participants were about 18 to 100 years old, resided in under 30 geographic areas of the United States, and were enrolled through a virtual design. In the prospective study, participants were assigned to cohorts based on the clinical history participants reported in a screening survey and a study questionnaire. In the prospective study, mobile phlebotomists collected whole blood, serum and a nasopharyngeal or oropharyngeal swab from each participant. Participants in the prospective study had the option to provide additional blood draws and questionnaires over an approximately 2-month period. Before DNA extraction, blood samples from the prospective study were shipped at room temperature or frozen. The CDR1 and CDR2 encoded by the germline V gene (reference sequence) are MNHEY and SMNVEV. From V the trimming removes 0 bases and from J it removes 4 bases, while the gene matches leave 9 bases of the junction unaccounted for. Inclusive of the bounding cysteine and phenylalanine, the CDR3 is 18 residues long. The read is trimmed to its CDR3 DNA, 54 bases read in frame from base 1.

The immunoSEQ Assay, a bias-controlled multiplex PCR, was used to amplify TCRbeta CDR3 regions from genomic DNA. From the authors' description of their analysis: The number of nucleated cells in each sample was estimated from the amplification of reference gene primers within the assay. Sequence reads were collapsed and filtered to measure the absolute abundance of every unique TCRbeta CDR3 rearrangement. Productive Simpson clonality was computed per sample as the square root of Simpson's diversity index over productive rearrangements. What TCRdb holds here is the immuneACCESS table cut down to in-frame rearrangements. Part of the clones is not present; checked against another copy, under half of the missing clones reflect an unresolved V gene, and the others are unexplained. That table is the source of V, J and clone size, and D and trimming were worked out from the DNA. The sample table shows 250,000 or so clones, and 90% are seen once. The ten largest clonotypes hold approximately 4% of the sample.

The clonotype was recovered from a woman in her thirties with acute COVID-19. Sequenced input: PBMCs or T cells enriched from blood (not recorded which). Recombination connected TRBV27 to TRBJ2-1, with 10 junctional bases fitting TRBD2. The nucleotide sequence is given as TGTGCCAGCAGTTTATCAGCGGGAGGGCCAATACTTTACAATGAGCAGTTCTTC. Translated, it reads CASSLSAGGPILYNEQFF.